This T cell receptor beta chain was sequenced for a study of blood T cell repertoires in COVID-19. For the study at large: Sites in the United States, Italy and Spain provided acute and convalescent COVID-19 samples. From T cells, B-cell-depleted T cells, or PBMCs came the material, which was cDNA or gDNA.

The repertoire was sequenced with immunoSEQ multiplex PCR; TCRdb's copy has only in-frame clones and lacks some. The sample includes about 220,000 clones, 80% to 85% of them seen just once. This CDR3 has 15 residues. Per germline, CDR1 SGHNT and CDR2 YYREEE (reference sequence). V lost 4 bases and J 0 bases, leaving 14 bases between the germline ends. The rearrangement links TRBV5-4 to TRBJ2-7; D ambiguous. Sequencing was done on a sample of peripheral blood. This receptor was taken from a woman in her 30s who had recovered from COVID-19. CDR3 in amino acids: CASSPTELTSYEQYF. Written as DNA, the CDR3 is TGTGCCAGCAGCCCAACAGAGTTGACCTCCTACGAGCAGTACTTC.